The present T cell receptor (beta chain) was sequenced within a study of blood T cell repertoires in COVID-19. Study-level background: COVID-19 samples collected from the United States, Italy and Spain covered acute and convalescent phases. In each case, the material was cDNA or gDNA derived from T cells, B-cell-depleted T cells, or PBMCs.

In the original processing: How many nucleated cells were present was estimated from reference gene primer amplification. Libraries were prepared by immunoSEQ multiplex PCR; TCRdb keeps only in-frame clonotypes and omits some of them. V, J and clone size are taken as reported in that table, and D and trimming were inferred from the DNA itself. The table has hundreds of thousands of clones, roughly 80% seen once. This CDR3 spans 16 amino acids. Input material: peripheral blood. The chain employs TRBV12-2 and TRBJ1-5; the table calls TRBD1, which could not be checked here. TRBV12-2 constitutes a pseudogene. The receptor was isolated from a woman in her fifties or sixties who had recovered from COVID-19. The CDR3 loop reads CASRLGALDSNQPQHF. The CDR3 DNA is TGTGCAAGTCGCTTAGGGGCTCTTGATAGCAATCAGCCCCAGCATTTT.